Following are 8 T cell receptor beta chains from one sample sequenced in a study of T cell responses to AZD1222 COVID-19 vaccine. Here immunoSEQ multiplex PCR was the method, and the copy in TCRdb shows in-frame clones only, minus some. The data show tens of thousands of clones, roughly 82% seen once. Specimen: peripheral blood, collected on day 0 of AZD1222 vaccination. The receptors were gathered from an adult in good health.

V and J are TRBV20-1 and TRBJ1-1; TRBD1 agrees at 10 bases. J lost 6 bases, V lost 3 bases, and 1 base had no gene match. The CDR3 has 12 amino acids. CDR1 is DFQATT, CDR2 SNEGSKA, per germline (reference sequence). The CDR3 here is CSASDRGPEAFF. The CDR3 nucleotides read TGCAGTGCTAGTGACAGGGGGCCTGAAGCTTTCTTT.

In DNA, the CDR3 is TGTGCCAGTAAGCGTGGATTGGAGTCGAGCACTGAAGCTTTCTTT. Translated, it gives CASKRGLESSTEAFF. The chain couples TRBV6-5 to TRBJ1-1; D ambiguous. The CDR3 totals 15 residues. Germline-derived CDR1 and CDR2 are MNHEY and SVGAGI. V was pared by 9 bases and J by 4 bases, with 21 bases between.

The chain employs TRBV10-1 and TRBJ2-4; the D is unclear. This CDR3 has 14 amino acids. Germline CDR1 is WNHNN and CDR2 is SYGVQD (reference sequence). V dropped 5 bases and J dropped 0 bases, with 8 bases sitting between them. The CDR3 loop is CASSPDQAKNIQYF. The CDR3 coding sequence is TGCGCCAGCAGTCCTGATCAAGCCAAAAACATTCAGTACTTC.

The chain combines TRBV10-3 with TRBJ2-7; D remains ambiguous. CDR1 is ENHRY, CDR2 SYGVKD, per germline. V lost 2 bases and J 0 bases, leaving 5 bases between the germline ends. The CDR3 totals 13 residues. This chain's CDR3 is CAISETSSYEQYF. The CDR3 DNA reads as TGTGCCATCAGTGAGACGAGCTCCTACGAGCAGTACTTC.

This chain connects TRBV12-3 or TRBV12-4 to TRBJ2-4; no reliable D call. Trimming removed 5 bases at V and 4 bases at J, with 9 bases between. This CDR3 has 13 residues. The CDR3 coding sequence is TGTGCCAGCAGTCCCATAGGGAAAAACATTCAGTACTTC. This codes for CASSPIGKNIQYF.

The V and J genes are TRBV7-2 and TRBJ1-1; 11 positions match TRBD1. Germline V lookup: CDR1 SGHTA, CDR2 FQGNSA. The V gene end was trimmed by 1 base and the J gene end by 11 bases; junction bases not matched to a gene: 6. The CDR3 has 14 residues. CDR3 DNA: TGTGCCAGCAGCTTAGAGGGACAGGGGGGGGTGGCTTTCTTT. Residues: CASSLEGQGGVAFF.

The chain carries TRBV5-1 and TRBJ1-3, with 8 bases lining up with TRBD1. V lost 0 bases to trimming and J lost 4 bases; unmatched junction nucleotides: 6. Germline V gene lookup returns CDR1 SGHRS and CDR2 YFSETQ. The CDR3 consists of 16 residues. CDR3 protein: CASSLGSTGAGNTIYF. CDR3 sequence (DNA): TGCGCCAGCAGCTTGGGATCGACAGGGGCGGGAAACACCATATATTTT.

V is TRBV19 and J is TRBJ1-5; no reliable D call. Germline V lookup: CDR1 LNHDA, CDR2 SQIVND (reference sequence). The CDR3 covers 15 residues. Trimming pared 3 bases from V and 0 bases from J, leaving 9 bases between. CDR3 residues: CASSIGTNSNQPQHF. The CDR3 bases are TGTGCCAGTAGTATCGGCACGAATAGCAATCAGCCCCAGCATTTT.